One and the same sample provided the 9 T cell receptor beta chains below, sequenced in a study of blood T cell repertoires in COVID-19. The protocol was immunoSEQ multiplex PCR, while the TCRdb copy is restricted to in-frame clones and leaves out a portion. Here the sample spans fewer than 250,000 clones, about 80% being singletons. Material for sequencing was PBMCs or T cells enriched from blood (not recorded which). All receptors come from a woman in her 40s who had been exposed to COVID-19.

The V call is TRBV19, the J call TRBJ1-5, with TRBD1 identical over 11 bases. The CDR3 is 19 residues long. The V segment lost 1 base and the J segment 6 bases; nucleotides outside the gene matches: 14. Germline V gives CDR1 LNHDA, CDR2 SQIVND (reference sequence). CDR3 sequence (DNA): TGTGCCAGTAGTATAGGCCTGACCCCGGGACAGGGGGTTATTCAGCCCCAGCATTTT. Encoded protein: CASSIGLTPGQGVIQPQHF.

The CDR3 DNA follows: TGTGCCAGCAGTTACGTCCAGGGAAACAATGAGCAGTTCTTC. It yields the protein CASSYVQGNNEQFF. The chain joins TRBV6-6 to TRBJ2-1, with D possibly matching TRBD1 (5 bases). The V end was cut by 2 bases, the J end by 5 bases, with 10 bases between. CDR1 MNHNY and CDR2 SVGAGI come from the germline V gene (reference sequence). The CDR3 is 14 amino acids.

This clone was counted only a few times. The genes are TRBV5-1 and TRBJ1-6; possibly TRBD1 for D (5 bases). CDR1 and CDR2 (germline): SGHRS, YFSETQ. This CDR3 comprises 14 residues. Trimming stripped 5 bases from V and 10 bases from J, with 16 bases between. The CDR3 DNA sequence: TGCGCCAGCAGTTTGAGGAGGGGTAGGTCACCCCTCCACTTT. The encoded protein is CASSLRRGRSPLHF.

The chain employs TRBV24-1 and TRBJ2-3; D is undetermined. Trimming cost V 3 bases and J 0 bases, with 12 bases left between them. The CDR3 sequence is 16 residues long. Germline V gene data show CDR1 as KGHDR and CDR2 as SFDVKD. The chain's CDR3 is CATSDVGGTSTDTQYF. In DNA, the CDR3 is TGTGCCACCAGTGATGTCGGCGGAACTAGCACAGATACGCAGTATTTT.

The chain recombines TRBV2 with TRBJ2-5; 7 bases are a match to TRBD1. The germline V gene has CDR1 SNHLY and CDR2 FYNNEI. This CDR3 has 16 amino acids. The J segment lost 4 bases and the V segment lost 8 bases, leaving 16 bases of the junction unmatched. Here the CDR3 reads CASRAVEGAWGETQYF. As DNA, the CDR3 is TGTGCCAGCCGCGCGGTAGAGGGGGCTTGGGGAGAGACCCAGTACTTC.

For the CDR3, the DNA is TGTGCCAGCAGCTCGACAGGGGGCGCGAACACCGGGGAGCTGTTTTTT. Translating it yields CASSSTGGANTGELFF. The chain links TRBV7-3 to TRBJ2-2, with 10 positions matching TRBD1. The CDR3 is 16 amino acids. Germline CDR1 SGHTA, CDR2 FQGTGA. Trimming cost V 4 bases and J 0 bases; bases outside gene matches: 2.

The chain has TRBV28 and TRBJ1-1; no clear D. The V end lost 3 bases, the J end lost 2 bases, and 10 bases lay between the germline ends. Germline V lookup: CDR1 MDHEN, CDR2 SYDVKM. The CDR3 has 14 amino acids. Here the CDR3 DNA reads TGTGCCAGCAGTTTCCAGGATCTAAACACTGAAGCTTTCTTT. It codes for CASSFQDLNTEAFF.

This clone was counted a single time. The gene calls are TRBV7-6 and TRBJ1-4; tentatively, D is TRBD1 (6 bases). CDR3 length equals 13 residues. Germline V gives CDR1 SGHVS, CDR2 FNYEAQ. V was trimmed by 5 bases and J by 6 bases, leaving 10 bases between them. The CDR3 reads CASSKNRDEKLFF. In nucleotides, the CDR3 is TGTGCCAGCAGCAAAAACAGGGATGAAAAACTGTTTTTT.

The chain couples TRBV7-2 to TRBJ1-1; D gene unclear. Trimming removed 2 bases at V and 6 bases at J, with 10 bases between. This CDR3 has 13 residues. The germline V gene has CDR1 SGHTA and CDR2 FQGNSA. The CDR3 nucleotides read TGTGCCAGCAGCTTACGGGAGAAGGCTGAAGCTTTCTTT. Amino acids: CASSLREKAEAFF.